What follows are 14 T cell receptor beta chains derived from one specimen sequenced in a study of T-cell reconstitution after alpha-beta-depleted transplantation in children. This sample's TCRbeta library carried unique molecular identifier barcodes. In TCRdb, the PCR reads were re-called with MiXCR into one record per CDR3 protein. The data show around 420,000 distinct CDR3 sequences, with under 20% seen just once and approximately 28% held by the top ten. Sample: PBMCs, mostly from graft donor cells, taken 360 days after TCRalphabeta/CD19-depleted stem cell transplant. The receptors were sampled from a boy in the first two years of life who had a stem cell transplant for Wiskott-Aldrich syndrome, so the T cells may come from the graft donor.

This clonotype was detected a few times. The chain is built from TRBV9 and TRBJ1-1; 8 bases line up with TRBD1. Unmatched junction bases numbered 2, after V lost 3 bases and J lost 4 bases. This CDR3 is built from 13 residues. Germline lookup yields CDR1 SGDLS and CDR2 YYNGEE. Here the CDR3 reads CASSATGGTEAFF. The CDR3 region has the DNA TGTGCCAGCAGCGCAACAGGGGGCACTGAAGCTTTCTTT.

The chain combines TRBV10-3 with TRBJ2-3; D not resolved. The germline V gene has CDR1 ENHRY and CDR2 SYGVKD. The V and J ends lost 2 bases and 2 bases respectively, with 8 bases between them. This CDR3 has 14 residues. The CDR3, as DNA: TGTGCCATCAGTGAGGGGATCCCCACAGATACGCAGTATTTT. This translates into CAISEGIPTDTQYF.

The rearrangement links TRBV12-3 or TRBV12-4 to TRBJ1-5, with D possibly being TRBD1 (6 bases). This CDR3 region has 16 residues. Trimming took off 1 base at V and 1 base at J, with 11 bases between the two ends. The CDR3 DNA reads as TGTGCCAGCAGTTTAGAGGGGCAGGGGAGCAATCAGCCCCAGCATTTT. Its protein is CASSLEGQGSNQPQHF.

The chain recombines TRBV13 with TRBJ1-1; TRBD1 might be the D (5 bases). The CDR3 consists of 15 residues. V was clipped by 5 bases and J by 0 bases, with 13 bases between them. Germline loops: CDR1 PRHDT, CDR2 FYEKMQ (reference sequence). Written as DNA, the CDR3 is TGTGCCAGCAGCCAACTACAGGCTATGAACACTGAAGCTTTCTTT. Translating gives CASSQLQAMNTEAFF.

In its sample, this clonotype was seen many times. Mismatch with germline at one junction end may stem from a read error. The rearrangement links TRBV12-3 or TRBV12-4 to TRBJ2-1, with TRBD2 matching over 10 bases. The CDR3 spans 15 residues. CDR3 sequence reads: CASRLAGGPYNEQFF. The CDR3 nucleotides are TGTGCCAGCAGATTAGCGGGAGGCCCCTACAATGAGCAGTTCTTC.

V is TRBV29-1 and J is TRBJ2-3, with D unclear. The germline V gene has CDR1 SQVTM and CDR2 ANQGSEA. Trimming removed 4 bases from V and 5 bases from J, with 4 bases in between. This CDR3 has 10 amino acids. CDR3 nucleotide sequence: TGCAGCGTTGTAAGAGATACGCAGTATTTT. This translates into CSVVRDTQYF.

This chain uses TRBV7-7 with TRBJ2-5; tentatively, D is TRBD2 (7 bases). Germline V gives CDR1 SSHAT, CDR2 FNYEAQ (reference sequence). V was clipped by 1 base and J by 3 bases, with 12 bases between them. CDR3 length: 15 amino acids. CDR3 region: CASSLGGGRKETQYF. CDR3 nucleotides: TGTGCCAGCAGCTTAGGCGGGGGCAGGAAAGAGACCCAGTACTTC.

This clonotype was counted only a few times. The J gene is TRBJ2-1, the V gene TRBV12-3 or TRBV12-4, with TRBD2 matching over 15 bases. The CDR3 has 17 residues. Trimming took 3 bases from V and 9 from J; bases not matched to a gene: 9. The CDR3 spells CASSFGLAGGWEGEQFF. Here the CDR3 DNA reads TGTGCCAGCAGTTTCGGACTAGCGGGAGGGTGGGAAGGTGAGCAGTTCTTC.

The chain joins TRBV15 to TRBJ2-4, with D unresolved. Germline CDR1 is LNHNV and CDR2 is YYDKDF (reference sequence). Trimming removed 8 bases from V and 7 bases from J, with 18 bases in between. The CDR3 totals 14 residues. CDR3 loop: CATSVSLGWNIQYF. CDR3 bases: TGTGCCACCTCCGTTAGCCTGGGATGGAACATTCAGTACTTC.

This clonotype was seen more than once but under ten times. The chain is built from TRBV24-1 and TRBJ2-2; D is uncertain. The germline V and J ends were trimmed by 9 bases and 3 bases, with 10 bases remaining between them. CDR1 KGHDR and CDR2 SFDVKD come from the germline V gene. The CDR3 is 13 amino acids. DNA of the CDR3: TGTGCCACCTCGAAAGATTACACCGGGGAGCTGTTTTTT. This translates into CATSKDYTGELFF.

The genes are TRBV20-1 and TRBJ2-7; 10 bases fit TRBD1. CDR3 length equals 13 residues. J was trimmed by 3 bases and V by 8 bases; bases with no gene match: 7. Germline V gene data show CDR1 as DFQATT and CDR2 as SNEGSKA (reference sequence). The CDR3 DNA follows: TGCAGTACTCGCCGGGACAGGGGCTACGAGCAGTACTTC. Protein product: CSTRRDRGYEQYF.

This clonotype turned up a few times. The chain is built from TRBV28 and TRBJ2-5; D assignment may be TRBD1 or TRBD2 (5 bases each). In germline, CDR1 is MDHEN, CDR2 SYDVKM. With 6 bases removed from V and 5 bases from J, the gap between germline ends came to 16 bases. The CDR3 runs to 14 residues. CDR3 DNA: TGTGCCAGCAGACGGGAACCGAGGGGTGAGACCCAGTACTTC. Protein: CASRREPRGETQYF.

This clonotype has a handful of counts. The chain combines TRBV6-5 with TRBJ1-2; D unresolved. The CDR3 is made up of 13 amino acids. The germline gives CDR1 MNHEY, CDR2 SVGAGI. Trimming shortened V by 0 bases and J by 2 bases, and 4 bases separated the two germline ends. DNA for the CDR3: TGTGCCAGCAGTTACTCGGCCAACTATGGCTACACCTTC. It yields the protein CASSYSANYGYTF.

The V call is TRBV27, the J call TRBJ2-7; 12 nucleotides match TRBD2. CDR1 is MNHEY and CDR2 is SMNVEV in the germline V gene (reference sequence). This CDR3 is 18 amino acids long. With 4 bases clipped from V and 3 bases from J, the junction kept 13 bases outside the gene matches. In nucleotides, the CDR3 is TGTGCCAGCAGTTCAGGCAGAAGAACTAGCGGGGGGAACTACGAGCAGTACTTC. The encoded protein is CASSSGRRTSGGNYEQYF.